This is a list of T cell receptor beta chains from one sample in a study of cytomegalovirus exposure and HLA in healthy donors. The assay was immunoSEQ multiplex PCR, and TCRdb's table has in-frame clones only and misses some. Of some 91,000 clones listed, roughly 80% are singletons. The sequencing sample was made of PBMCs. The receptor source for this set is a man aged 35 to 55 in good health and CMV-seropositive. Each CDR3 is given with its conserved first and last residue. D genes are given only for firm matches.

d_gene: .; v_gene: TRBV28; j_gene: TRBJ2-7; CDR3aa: CASSPRKHSYEQYF
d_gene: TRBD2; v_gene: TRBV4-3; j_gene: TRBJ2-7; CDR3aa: CASSQGTSGVYEQYF
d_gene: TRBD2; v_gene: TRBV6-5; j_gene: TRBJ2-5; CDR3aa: CASSYSGTTQETQYF
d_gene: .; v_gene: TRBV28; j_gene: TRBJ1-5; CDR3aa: CLTGTPDEQPQHF
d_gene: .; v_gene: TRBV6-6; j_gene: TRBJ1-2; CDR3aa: CAAQGGGNYGYTF
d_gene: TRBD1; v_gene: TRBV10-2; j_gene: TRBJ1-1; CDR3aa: CASSESGRDREAFF
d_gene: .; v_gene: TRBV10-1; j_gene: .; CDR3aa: CASSEGTLNEQYF
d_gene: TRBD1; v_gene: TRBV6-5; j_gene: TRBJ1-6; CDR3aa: CASSYPQGQGSSPLHF
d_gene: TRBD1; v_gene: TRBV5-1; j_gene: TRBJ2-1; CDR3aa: CASSFYDRGFLNEQFF
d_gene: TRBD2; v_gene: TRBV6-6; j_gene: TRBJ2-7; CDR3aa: CASSYGRGYEQYF
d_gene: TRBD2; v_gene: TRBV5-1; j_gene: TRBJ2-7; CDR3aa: CASSVSGGQLYEQYF
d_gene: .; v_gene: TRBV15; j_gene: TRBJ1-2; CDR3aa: CATSRQGIDYGYTF
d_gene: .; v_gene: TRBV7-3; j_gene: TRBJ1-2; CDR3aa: CASSLGPGHGYTF
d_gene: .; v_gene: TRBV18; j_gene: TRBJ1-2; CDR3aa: CASSRPQGGYTF
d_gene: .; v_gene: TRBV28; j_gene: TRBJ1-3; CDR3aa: CASSLGQGNTIYF
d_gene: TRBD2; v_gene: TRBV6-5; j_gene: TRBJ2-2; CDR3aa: CASREGGRNTGELFF
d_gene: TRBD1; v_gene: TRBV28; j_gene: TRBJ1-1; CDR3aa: CATLTRTGNTEAFF
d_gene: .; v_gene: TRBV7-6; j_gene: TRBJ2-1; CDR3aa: CASSYELDNNEQFF
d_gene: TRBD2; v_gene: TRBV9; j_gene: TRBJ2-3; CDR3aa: CASSVGLADVTDTQYF
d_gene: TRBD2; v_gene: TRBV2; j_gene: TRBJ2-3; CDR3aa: CASSSRLAGNTDTQYF
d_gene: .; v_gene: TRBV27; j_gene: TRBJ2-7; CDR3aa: CASSLSGAPAYEQYF
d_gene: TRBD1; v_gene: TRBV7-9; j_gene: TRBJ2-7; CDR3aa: CASSLHDRENEQYF
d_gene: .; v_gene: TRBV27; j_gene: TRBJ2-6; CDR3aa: CASSLDRGVLTF
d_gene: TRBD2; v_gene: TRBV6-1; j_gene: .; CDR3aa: CASSEWGGPPEQYF
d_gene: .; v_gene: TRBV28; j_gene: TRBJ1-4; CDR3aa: CASSLTDSNEKLFF
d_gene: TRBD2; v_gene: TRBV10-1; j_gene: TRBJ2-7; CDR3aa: CASSESKGLPFYEQYF
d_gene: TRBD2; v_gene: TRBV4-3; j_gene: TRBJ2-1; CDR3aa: CASSQEGDGRGSYNEQFF
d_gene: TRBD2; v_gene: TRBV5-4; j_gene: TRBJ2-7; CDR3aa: CASSLVGRGYEQYF
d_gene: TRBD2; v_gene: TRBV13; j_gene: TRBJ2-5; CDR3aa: CASSLSGSGGQETQYF
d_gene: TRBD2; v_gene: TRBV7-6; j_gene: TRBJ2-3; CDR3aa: CASSPTSGSWTDTQYF
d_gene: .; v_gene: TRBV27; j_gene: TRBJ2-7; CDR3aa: CASSLGGSIGTYEQYF
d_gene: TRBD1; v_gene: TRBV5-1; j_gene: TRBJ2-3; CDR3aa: CASSPGTGGYTQYF
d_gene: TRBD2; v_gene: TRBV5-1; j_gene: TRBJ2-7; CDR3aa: CASSPIAGGISSYEQYF
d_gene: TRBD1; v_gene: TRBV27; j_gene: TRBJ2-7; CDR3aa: CASGGAGQGAREQYF
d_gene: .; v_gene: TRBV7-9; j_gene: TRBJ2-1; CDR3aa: CASSFSSVHYNEQFF
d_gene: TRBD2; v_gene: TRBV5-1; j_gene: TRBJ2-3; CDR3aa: CASSFLAGGPGTDTQYF
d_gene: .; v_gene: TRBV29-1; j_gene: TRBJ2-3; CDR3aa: CSVGQGGRADTQYF
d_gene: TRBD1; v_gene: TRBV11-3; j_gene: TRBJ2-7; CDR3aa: CASSRTGGEQYF
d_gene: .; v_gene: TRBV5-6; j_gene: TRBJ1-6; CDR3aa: CASSLGGHRDGSPLHF
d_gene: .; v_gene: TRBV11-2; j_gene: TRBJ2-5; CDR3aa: CASSPRDLLETQYF
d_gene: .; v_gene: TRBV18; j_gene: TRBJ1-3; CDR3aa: CASSPPPGSSGNTIYF
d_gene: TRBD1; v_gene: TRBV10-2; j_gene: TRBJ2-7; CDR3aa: CASSERDRGCEQYF
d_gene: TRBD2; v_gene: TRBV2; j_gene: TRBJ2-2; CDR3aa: CASKGQRGYTGELFF
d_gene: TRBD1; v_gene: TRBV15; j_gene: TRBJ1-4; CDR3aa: CATSEQGAGEKLFF
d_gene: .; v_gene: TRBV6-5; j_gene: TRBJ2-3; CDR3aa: CASSSGGTDTQYF
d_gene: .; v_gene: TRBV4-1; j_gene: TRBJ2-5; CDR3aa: CASRHHREETQYF
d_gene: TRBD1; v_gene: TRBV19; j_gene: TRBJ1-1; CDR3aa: CASSWTGRGTEAFF
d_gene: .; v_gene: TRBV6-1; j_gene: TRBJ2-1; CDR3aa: CASSDRYNEQFF
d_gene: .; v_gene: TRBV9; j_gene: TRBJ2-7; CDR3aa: CASSVADLDEQYF
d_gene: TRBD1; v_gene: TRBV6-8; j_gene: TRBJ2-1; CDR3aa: CAPDTPTRFPKKGASSTYNEQFF
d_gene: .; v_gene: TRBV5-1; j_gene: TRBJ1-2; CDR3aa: CASSLVGGEYGYTF
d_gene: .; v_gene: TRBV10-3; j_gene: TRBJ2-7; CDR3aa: CAISEPTSYEQYF
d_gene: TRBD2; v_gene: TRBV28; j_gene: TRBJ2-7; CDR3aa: CASTRLAGLYEQYF
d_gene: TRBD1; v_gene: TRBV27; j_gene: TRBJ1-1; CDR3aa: CASRLPSGGRTEAFF